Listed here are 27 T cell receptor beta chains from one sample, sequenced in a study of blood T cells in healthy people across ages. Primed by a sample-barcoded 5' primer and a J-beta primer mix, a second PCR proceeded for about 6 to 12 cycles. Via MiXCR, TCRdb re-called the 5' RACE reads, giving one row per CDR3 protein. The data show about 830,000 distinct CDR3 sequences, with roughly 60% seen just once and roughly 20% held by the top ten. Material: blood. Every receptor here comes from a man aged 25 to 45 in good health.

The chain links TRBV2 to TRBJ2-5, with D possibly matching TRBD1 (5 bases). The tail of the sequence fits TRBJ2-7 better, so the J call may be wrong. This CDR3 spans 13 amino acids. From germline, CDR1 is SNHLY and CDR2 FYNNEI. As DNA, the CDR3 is TGTGCCAGCAGTGAGGGGCTCCCCTACGAGCAGTACTTC. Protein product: CASSEGLPYEQYF.

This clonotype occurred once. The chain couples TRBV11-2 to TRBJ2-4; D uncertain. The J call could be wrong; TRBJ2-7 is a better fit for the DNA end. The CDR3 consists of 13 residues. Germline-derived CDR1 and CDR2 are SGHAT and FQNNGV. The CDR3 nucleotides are TGTGCCAGCAGCTTAGATCTAGCCTACGAGCAGTACTTC. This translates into CASSLDLAYEQYF.

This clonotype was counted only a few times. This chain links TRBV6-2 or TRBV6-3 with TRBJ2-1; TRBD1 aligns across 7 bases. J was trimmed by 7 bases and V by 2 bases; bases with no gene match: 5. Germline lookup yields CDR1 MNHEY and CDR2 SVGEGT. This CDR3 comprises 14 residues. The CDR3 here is CASSYDAQGNEQFF. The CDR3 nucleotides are TGTGCCAGCAGTTACGACGCACAGGGGAATGAGCAGTTCTTC.

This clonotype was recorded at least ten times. As DNA, the CDR3 is TGTGCCATCAGTGAGTCGCCGGGACCTGAAGCTTTCTTT. This encodes CAISESPGPEAFF. The rearrangement joins TRBV10-3 to TRBJ1-1, with D possibly being TRBD1 (5 bases). The V gene lost 0 bases and the J gene lost 6 bases, with 8 bases spanning the gap. This CDR3 is built from 13 residues. The germline V gene encodes CDR1 ENHRY and CDR2 SYGVKD.

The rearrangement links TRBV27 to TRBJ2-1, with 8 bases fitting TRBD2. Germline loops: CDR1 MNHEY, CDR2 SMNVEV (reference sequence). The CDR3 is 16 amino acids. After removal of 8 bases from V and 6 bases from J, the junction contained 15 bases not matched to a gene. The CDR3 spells CASGGSGMARGNEQFF. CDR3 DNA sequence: TGTGCCAGCGGGGGTAGCGGGATGGCCCGGGGCAATGAGCAGTTCTTC.

The DNA of the CDR3 is TGCAGCGTTGACGGGCAGTCCTACAATGAGCAGTACTTC. This encodes CSVDGQSYNEQYF. The chain uses TRBV29-1 and TRBJ2-5; D gene uncertain. Per the germline V gene, CDR1 is SQVTM and CDR2 is ANQGSEA. V lost 3 bases to trimming and J lost 11 bases, with 19 bases between them. There are 13 residues in the CDR3.

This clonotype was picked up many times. The chain's CDR3 is CASSSRTSGRETQYF. CDR3 nucleotide sequence: TGTGCCAGCAGCTCAAGGACTAGCGGGAGGGAGACCCAGTACTTC. The rearrangement links TRBV7-2 to TRBJ2-5; 14 positions match TRBD2. Germline CDR1 and CDR2: SGHTA and FQGNSA. Trimming removed 4 bases from V and 5 bases from J; junction bases left unmatched: 3. This CDR3 has 15 amino acids.

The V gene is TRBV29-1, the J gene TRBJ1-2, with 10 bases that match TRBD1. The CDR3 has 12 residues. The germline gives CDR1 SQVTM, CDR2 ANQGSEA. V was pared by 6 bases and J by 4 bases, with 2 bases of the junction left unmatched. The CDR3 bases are TGCAGCGTGGGACAGGGGCCCTATGGCTACACCTTC. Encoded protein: CSVGQGPYGYTF.

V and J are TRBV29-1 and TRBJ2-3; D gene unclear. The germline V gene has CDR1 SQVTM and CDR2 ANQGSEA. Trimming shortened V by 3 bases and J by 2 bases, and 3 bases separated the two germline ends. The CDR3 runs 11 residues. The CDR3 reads CSVEATDTQYF. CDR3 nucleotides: TGCAGCGTTGAGGCCACAGATACGCAGTATTTT.

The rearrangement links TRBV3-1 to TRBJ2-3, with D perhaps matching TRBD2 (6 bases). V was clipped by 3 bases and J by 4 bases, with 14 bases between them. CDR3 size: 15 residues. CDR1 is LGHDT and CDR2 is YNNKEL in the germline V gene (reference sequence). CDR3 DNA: TGTGCCAGCAGCCACCTACGGGAGAATGCAGATACGCAGTATTTT. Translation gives CASSHLRENADTQYF.

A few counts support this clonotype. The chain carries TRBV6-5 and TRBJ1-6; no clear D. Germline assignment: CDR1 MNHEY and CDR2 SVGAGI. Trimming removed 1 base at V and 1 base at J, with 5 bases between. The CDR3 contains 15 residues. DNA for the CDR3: TGTGCCAGCAGTTACTTAGGGTCCTATAATTCACCCCTCCACTTT. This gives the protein CASSYLGSYNSPLHF.

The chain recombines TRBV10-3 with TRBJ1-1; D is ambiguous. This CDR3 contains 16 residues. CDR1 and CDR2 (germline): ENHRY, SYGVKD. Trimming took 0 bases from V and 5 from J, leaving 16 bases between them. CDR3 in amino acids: CAISESDYIGGTEAFF. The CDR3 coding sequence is TGTGCCATCAGTGAGTCGGATTATATAGGAGGGACTGAAGCTTTCTTT.

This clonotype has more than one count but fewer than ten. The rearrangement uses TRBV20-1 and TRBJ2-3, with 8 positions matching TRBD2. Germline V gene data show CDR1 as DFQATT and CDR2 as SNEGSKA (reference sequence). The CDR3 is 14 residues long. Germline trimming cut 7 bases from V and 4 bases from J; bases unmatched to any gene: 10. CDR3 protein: CSVWGLEGSDTQYF. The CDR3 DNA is TGCAGTGTCTGGGGACTAGAGGGCTCAGATACGCAGTATTTT.

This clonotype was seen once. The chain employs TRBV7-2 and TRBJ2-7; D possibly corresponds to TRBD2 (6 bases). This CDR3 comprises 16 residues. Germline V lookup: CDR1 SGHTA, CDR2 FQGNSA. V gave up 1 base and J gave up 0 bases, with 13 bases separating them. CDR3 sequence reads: CASSLDGGVSSYEQYF. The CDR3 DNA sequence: TGTGCCAGCAGCTTAGATGGCGGGGTTAGCTCCTACGAGCAGTACTTC.

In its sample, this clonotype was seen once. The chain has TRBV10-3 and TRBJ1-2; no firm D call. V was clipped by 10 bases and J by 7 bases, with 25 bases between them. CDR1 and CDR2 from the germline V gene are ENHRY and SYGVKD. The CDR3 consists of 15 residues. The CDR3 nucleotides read TGTGCCACCCGACTGAGCCCAAATATTAACGGTGGCTACACCTTC. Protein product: CATRLSPNINGGYTF.

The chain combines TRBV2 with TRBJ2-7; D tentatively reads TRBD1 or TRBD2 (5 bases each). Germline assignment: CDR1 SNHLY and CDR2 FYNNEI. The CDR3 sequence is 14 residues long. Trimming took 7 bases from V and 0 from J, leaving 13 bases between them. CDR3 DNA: TGTGCCAGCACTGAGGGGTCATACTCCTACGAGCAGTACTTC. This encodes CASTEGSYSYEQYF.

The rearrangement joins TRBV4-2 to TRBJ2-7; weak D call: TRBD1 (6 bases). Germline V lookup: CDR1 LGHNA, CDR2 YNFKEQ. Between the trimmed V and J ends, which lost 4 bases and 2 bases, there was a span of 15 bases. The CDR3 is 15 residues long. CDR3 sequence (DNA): TGTGCCAGCAGCCCCCGGCCAGGGGCCCCCTACGAGCAGTACTTC. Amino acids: CASSPRPGAPYEQYF.

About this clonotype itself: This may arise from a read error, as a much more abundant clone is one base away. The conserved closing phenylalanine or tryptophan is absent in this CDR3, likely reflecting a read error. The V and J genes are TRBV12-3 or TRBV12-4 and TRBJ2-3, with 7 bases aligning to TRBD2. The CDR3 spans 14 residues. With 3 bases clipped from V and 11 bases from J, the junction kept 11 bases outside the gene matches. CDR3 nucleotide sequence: TGTGCCAGCAGTTTCGGGGGGACCGCAGATGTGCAGTATTCT. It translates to CASSFGGTADVQYS.

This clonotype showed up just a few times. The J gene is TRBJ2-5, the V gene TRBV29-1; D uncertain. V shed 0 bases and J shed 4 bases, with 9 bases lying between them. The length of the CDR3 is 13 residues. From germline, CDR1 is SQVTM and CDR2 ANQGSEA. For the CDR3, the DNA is TGCAGCGTTGAAGAGGCCGTAGGAGAGACCCAGTACTTC. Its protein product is CSVEEAVGETQYF.

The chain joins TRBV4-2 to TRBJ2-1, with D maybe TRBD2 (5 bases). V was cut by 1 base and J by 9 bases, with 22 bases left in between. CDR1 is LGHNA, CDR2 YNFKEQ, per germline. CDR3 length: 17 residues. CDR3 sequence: CASSQVSSSTTLVEQFF. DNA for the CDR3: TGTGCCAGCAGCCAAGTTTCATCTAGCACTACATTAGTTGAGCAGTTCTTC.

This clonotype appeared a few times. The CDR3 nucleotides read TGTGCCAGCAGCCAAGTTTACGAGCAGTACTTC. Translated: CASSQVYEQYF. V gene TRBV3-1 combines with J gene TRBJ2-7; D not certain. Germline loops: CDR1 LGHDT, CDR2 YNNKEL (reference sequence). Trimming shortened V by 1 base and J by 4 bases, and 2 bases separated the two germline ends. The CDR3 contains 11 residues.

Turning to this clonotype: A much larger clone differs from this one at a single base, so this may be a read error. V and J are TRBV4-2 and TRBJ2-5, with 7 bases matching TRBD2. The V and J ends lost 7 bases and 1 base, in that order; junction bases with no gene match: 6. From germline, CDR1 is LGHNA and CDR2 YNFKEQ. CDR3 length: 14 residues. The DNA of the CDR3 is TGTGCCAGCAACCTGGGGAGGGGCCAAGAGACCCAGTACTTC. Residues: CASNLGRGQETQYF.

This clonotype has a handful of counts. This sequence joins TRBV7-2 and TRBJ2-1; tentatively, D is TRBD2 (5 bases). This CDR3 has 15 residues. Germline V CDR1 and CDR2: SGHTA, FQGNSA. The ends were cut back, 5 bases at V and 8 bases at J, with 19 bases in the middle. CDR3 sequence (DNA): TGTGCCAGCAGCCGGGGAGTGTATGATAGGGATGAGCAGTTCTTC. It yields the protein CASSRGVYDRDEQFF.

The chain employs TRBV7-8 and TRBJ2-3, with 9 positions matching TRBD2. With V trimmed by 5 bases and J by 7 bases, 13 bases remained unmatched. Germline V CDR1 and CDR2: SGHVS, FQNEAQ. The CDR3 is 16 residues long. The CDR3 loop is CASSPWGREGLYTQYF. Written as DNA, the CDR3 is TGTGCCAGCAGCCCTTGGGGGCGGGAGGGCCTGTATACGCAGTATTTT.

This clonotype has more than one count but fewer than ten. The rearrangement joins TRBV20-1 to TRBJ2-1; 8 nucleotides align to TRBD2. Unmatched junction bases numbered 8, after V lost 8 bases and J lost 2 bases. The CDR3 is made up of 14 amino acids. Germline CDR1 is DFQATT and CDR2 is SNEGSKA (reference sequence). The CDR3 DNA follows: TGCAGTTTACACAAGCGGGGGCCCTACAATGAGCAGTTCTTC. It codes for CSLHKRGPYNEQFF.

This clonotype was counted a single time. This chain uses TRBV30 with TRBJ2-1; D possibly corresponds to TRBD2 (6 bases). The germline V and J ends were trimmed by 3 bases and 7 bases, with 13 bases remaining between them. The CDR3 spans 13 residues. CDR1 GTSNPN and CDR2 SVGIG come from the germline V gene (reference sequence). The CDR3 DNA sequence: TGTGCCTGGAGGCGACTGGACTATAATGAGCAGTTCTTC. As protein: CAWRRLDYNEQFF.

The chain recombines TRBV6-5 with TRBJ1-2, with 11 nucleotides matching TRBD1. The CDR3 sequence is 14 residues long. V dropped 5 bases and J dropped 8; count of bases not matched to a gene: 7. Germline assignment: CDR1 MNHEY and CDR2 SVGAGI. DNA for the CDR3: TGTGCCAGCAGTCACGGACAGGGGGCGGACGGCTACACCTTC. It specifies CASSHGQGADGYTF.